The 30 T cell receptor beta chains listed next were all sequenced from one sample in a study of CD4 T cell repertoires in COVID-19. This table comes from immunoSEQ multiplex PCR, and its TCRdb copy is limited to in-frame clones, with some not included. This sample has over 75,000 clones, with about 80% found just once. The starting material was CD4+ T cells from peripheral blood, obtained after recovery from COVID-19. Receptor source: a human donor who had COVID-19.

This clone was seen only once. The chain joins TRBV6-6 to TRBJ2-1, with 10 bases fitting TRBD2. Unmatched junction bases numbered 3, after V lost 5 bases and J lost 2 bases. CDR1 is MNHNY and CDR2 is SVGAGI in the germline V gene (reference sequence). This CDR3 is built from 15 residues. CDR3 nucleotides: TGTGCCAGCAGTCGTACTAGCGGGGCCTACAATGAGCAGTTCTTC. Translation: CASSRTSGAYNEQFF.

This clone has a single count. This chain links TRBV7-9 with TRBJ2-3, with unresolved D. The length of the CDR3 is 12 residues. Germline lookup yields CDR1 SEHNR and CDR2 FQNEAQ (reference sequence). V was trimmed by 11 bases and J by 2 bases, leaving 11 bases between them. CDR3 protein: CAGGPYTDTQYF. For the CDR3, the DNA is TGTGCCGGCGGACCTTACACAGATACGCAGTATTTT.

The genes are TRBV3-1 (or the pseudogene TRBV3-2) and TRBJ1-1; possibly TRBD1 for D (6 bases). V lost 0 bases to trimming and J lost 7 bases, with 12 bases between them. Per the germline V gene, CDR1 is LGHDT and CDR2 is YNNKEL (reference sequence). CDR3 length: 14 residues. The CDR3 DNA reads as TGTGCCAGCAGCCAAGATTTACAGGGACGTGAAGCTTTCTTT. Its translation: CASSQDLQGREAFF.

The chain joins TRBV5-1 to TRBJ1-2; 9 nucleotides line up with TRBD1. Germline values: CDR1 SGHRS, CDR2 YFSETQ. V gave up 0 bases and J gave up 8 bases; unmatched junction bases: 5. This CDR3 contains 14 residues. The CDR3 reads CASSLADRGLGYTF. The CDR3 nucleotides read TGCGCCAGCAGCTTGGCCGACAGGGGGTTAGGCTACACCTTC.

This rearrangement joins TRBV27 to TRBJ1-2; TRBD1 matches at 9 bases. The V segment lost 1 base and the J segment 4 bases; nucleotides outside the gene matches: 4. The CDR3 is 15 residues long. Per germline, CDR1 MNHEY and CDR2 SMNVEV (reference sequence). The CDR3 DNA reads TGTGCCAGCAGTTTATTGAGGACAGGGGTCTATGGCTACACCTTC. Translating it yields CASSLLRTGVYGYTF.

The chain is built from TRBV2 and TRBJ2-7, with D unresolved. Trimming stripped 4 bases from V and 2 bases from J, with 6 bases between. The CDR3 runs 12 residues. Germline values: CDR1 SNHLY, CDR2 FYNNEI. CDR3 DNA: TGTGCCAGCAGTGCGGGTCCCTACGAGCAGTACTTC. Residues: CASSAGPYEQYF.

The V and J genes are TRBV6-1 and TRBJ1-4, with D possibly being TRBD1 (6 bases). The CDR3 is made up of 19 amino acids. The germline V gene has CDR1 MNHNS and CDR2 SASEGT. V lost 0 bases, J lost 0 bases, and 17 bases lay in between. The CDR3 DNA is TGTGCCAGCAGTGAAGCGTGGTTGGGACAAGTAGCAACTAATGAAAAACTGTTTTTT. As protein: CASSEAWLGQVATNEKLFF.

The chain links TRBV19 to TRBJ2-1, with 7 positions matching TRBD2. The CDR3 contains 14 residues. With 1 base clipped from V and 3 bases from J, the junction kept 0 bases outside the gene matches. Germline V gene sequence: CDR1 LNHDA, CDR2 SQIVND (reference sequence). CDR3 residues: CASSIGGGYNEQFF. The CDR3 coding sequence is TGTGCCAGTAGTATAGGCGGGGGCTACAATGAGCAGTTCTTC.

The gene calls are TRBV7-9 and TRBJ1-2, with 8 bases matching TRBD1. The germline gives CDR1 SEHNR, CDR2 FQNEAQ (reference sequence). The junction had 10 bases not matched to a gene; V was cut back by 5 bases and J by 8 bases. The CDR3 totals 14 residues. CDR3 bases: TGTGCCAGCAGCCCGACTGCAGGGGGCGAGGGCTACACCTTC. It codes for CASSPTAGGEGYTF.

V usage is TRBV10-3 and J usage is TRBJ1-2; no clear D. The CDR3 has 12 amino acids. The V end lost 0 bases, the J end lost 4 bases, and 3 bases lay between the germline ends. Germline lookup yields CDR1 ENHRY and CDR2 SYGVKD. The CDR3 nucleotides read TGTGCCATCAGTGAGTCGGGCTATGGCTACACCTTC. It encodes CAISESGYGYTF.

This chain joins TRBV19 and TRBJ1-5; D unresolved. Looked up from germline, CDR1 is LNHDA and CDR2 is SQIVND (reference sequence). This CDR3 comprises 16 residues. Trimming left V 4 bases short and J 4 bases short, with 17 bases between. The CDR3 loop is CASSRYSGGGNQPQHF. The DNA for the CDR3 is TGTGCCAGTAGTAGGTACTCAGGAGGCGGGAATCAGCCCCAGCATTTT.

This clone was seen more than once but under ten times. The CDR3 here is CASPLPDRGNNNSPLHF. The CDR3 DNA reads TGCGCCAGCCCACTCCCCGACAGGGGGAATAATAATTCACCCCTCCACTTT. The chain links TRBV5-1 to TRBJ1-6; 9 bases match TRBD1. Germline CDR1 SGHRS, CDR2 YFSETQ. The CDR3 spans 17 residues. V lost 7 bases and J lost 5; bases outside the gene matches: 13.

This rearrangement joins TRBV5-1 to TRBJ2-5; no reliable D call. The CDR3 contains 13 residues. Germline-derived CDR1 and CDR2 are SGHRS and YFSETQ. Trimming stripped 0 bases from V and 5 bases from J, with 8 bases between. The CDR3 reads CASSLAGWETQYF. Written as DNA, the CDR3 is TGCGCCAGCAGCTTGGCTGGGTGGGAGACCCAGTACTTC.

V is TRBV6-1 and J is TRBJ1-5, with 8 positions matching TRBD1. The CDR3 extends over 16 amino acids. Germline assignment: CDR1 MNHNS and CDR2 SASEGT. V lost 1 base to trimming and J lost 0 bases; unmatched junction nucleotides: 2. CDR3 sequence (DNA): TGTGCCAGCAGTGAAGTGACAGGGGTTAGCAATCAGCCCCAGCATTTT. Amino acids: CASSEVTGVSNQPQHF.

This chain connects TRBV10-3 to TRBJ1-2, with 11 positions matching TRBD1. Trimming cost V 3 bases and J 4 bases; bases outside gene matches: 1. CDR3 length: 14 amino acids. Germline lookup yields CDR1 ENHRY and CDR2 SYGVKD. The CDR3 region is CAISEGTGGYGYTF. The CDR3 region has the DNA TGTGCCATCAGTGAAGGGACAGGGGGCTATGGCTACACCTTC.

The chain combines TRBV23-1 with TRBJ2-4; D remains unclear. TRBV23-1 is marked as an open reading frame, function uncertain. The CDR3 extends over 11 amino acids. Trimming removed 0 bases from V and 16 bases from J, with 10 bases in between. In DNA form, the CDR3 reads TGCGCCAGCAGTCAATCGTCCAGATTTTACTTC. Translating it yields CASSQSSRFYF.

The V call is TRBV30, the J call TRBJ2-1, with 14 positions matching TRBD2. Germline V gives CDR1 GTSNPN, CDR2 SVGIG (reference sequence). The CDR3 is 16 residues long. V gave up 3 bases and J gave up 6 bases; unmatched junction bases: 7. The CDR3 region has the DNA TGTGCCTGGAGCGTGGACGGGACTAGCGGGAGCAATGAGCAGTTCTTC. Encoded protein: CAWSVDGTSGSNEQFF.

The gene calls are TRBV9 and TRBJ2-5; TRBD1 matches 9 bases. CDR3 length equals 15 residues. After removal of 2 bases from V and 0 bases from J, the junction contained 2 bases not matched to a gene. The V gene's germline CDR1 is SGDLS and CDR2 YYNGEE. In DNA, the CDR3 is TGTGCCAGCAGCGTGGGGACAGGGTACCAAGAGACCCAGTACTTC. Translated: CASSVGTGYQETQYF.

This clone was picked up a small number of times. This rearrangement joins TRBV2 to TRBJ1-1; D is unresolved. CDR1 and CDR2 (germline): SNHLY, FYNNEI. The ends were cut back, 6 bases at V and 4 bases at J, with 9 bases in the middle. The CDR3 is made up of 12 amino acids. CDR3 sequence reads: CASRAHGTEAFF. CDR3 DNA sequence: TGTGCCAGCAGGGCCCACGGCACTGAAGCTTTCTTT. The full variable domain, completed using reference TRBV2 and TRBJ1-1, is EPEVTQTPSHQVTQMGQEVILRCVPISNHLYFYWYRQILGQKVEFLVSFYNNEISEKSEIFDDQFSVERPDGSNFTLKIRSTKLEDSAMYFCASRAHGTEAFFGQGTRLTVV.

This clone was picked up a small number of times. This rearrangement joins TRBV6-1 to TRBJ1-4; no clear D. From germline, CDR1 is MNHNS and CDR2 SASEGT. This CDR3 is built from 16 residues. Between the trimmed V and J ends, which lost 4 bases and 8 bases, there was a span of 20 bases. CDR3 DNA sequence: TGTGCCAGCAGTGGCCCGGGTAGGGAAAGACGAGAAAAACTGTTTTTT. Translated: CASSGPGRERREKLFF.

The chain recombines TRBV2 with TRBJ2-7; the match to TRBD2 covers 11 bases. This CDR3 comprises 15 residues. V lost 6 bases to trimming and J lost 2 bases; unmatched junction nucleotides: 6. Germline CDR1 and CDR2: SNHLY and FYNNEI. The CDR3 is CASRAGTSGPYEQYF. CDR3 sequence (DNA): TGTGCCAGCAGAGCCGGGACTAGCGGCCCCTACGAGCAGTACTTC.

The chain links TRBV19 to TRBJ1-5; 8 nucleotides line up with TRBD1. The ends lost 6 bases at V and 2 bases at J; junction bases unmatched: 12. Germline V gives CDR1 LNHDA, CDR2 SQIVND (reference sequence). This CDR3 is 17 amino acids long. CDR3 in DNA: TGTGCCAGTAGCCCTGGACAGGGAACGGTCGGCAATCAGCCCCAGCATTTT. It specifies CASSPGQGTVGNQPQHF.

This clone appeared once. The chain joins TRBV10-3 to TRBJ2-3; D is ambiguous. Trimming left V 5 bases short and J 2 bases short, with 2 bases between. The CDR3 is 11 amino acids. The germline V gene encodes CDR1 ENHRY and CDR2 SYGVKD. For the CDR3, the DNA is TGTGCCATCAGTACCACAGATACGCAGTATTTT. The encoded protein is CAISTTDTQYF.

The chain uses TRBV5-1 and TRBJ2-7, with D maybe TRBD1 (5 bases). V gave up 5 bases and J gave up 4 bases, with 16 bases separating them. Germline V gives CDR1 SGHRS, CDR2 YFSETQ. There are 14 residues in the CDR3. CDR3 in amino acids: CASRPTERSYEQYF. In DNA form, the CDR3 reads TGCGCCAGCAGGCCGACAGAGCGCTCGTACGAGCAGTACTTC.

The chain joins TRBV5-8 to TRBJ1-2, with 7 bases that match TRBD1. CDR3 length: 14 amino acids. J lost 6 bases, V lost 6 bases, and 11 bases had no gene match. The germline V gene encodes CDR1 SGHTS and CDR2 YDEGEE. CDR3 in DNA: TGTGCCAGCACGGCCGGGGGCAGGGGGAATGGCTACACCTTC. Translating it yields CASTAGGRGNGYTF.

The gene calls are TRBV19 and TRBJ1-5, with 10 positions matching TRBD1. V was clipped by 10 bases and J by 5 bases; unmatched bases: 17. CDR1 and CDR2 from the germline V gene are LNHDA and SQIVND (reference sequence). The CDR3 is 17 amino acids. The DNA of the CDR3 is TGTGCCACCAGTCCCATGAAGGGACAGGGGATCGATCAGCCCCAGCATTTT. Its protein is CATSPMKGQGIDQPQHF.

This clone is categorized as medium-sized. This chain uses TRBV6-5 with TRBJ1-6; D uncertain. V lost 6 bases and J lost 6, with 9 bases in between. The CDR3 spans 13 residues. Germline V CDR1 and CDR2: MNHEY, SVGAGI. The CDR3 DNA reads as TGTGCCAGCAGGGCAGCGACTAATTCACCCCTCCACTTT. Translation gives CASRAATNSPLHF.

The gene calls are TRBV7-3 and TRBJ2-1; either TRBD1 or TRBD2 may fit D (5 bases each). The CDR3 has 13 amino acids. V gave up 3 bases and J gave up 6 bases, with 9 bases separating them. CDR1 is SGHTA and CDR2 is FQGTGA in the germline V gene. The CDR3 sequence: CASSFSGSNEQFF. The CDR3 region has the DNA TGTGCCAGCAGCTTTTCAGGGAGCAATGAGCAGTTCTTC. Full variable domain (missing parts from reference TRBV7-3 and TRBJ2-1): GAGVSQTPSNKVTEKGKYVELRCDPISGHTALYWYRQSLGQGPEFLIYFQGTGAADDSGLPNDRFFAVRPEGSVSTLKIQRTERGDSAVYLCASSFSGSNEQFFGPGTRLTVL.

The chain combines TRBV7-3 with TRBJ2-3; unclear D gene. The CDR3 contains 13 residues. V was cut by 1 base and J by 6 bases, with 8 bases left in between. Germline CDR1 SGHTA, CDR2 FQGTGA. CDR3: CASSLKPTDTQYF. CDR3 nucleotide sequence: TGTGCCAGCAGCTTAAAGCCGACGGATACGCAGTATTTT.

The count of this clone is one. This chain uses TRBV7-2 with TRBJ2-3, with 7 nucleotides matching TRBD2. J was trimmed by 2 bases and V by 1 base; bases with no gene match: 3. From germline, CDR1 is SGHTA and CDR2 FQGNSA. The CDR3 runs to 15 residues. The CDR3 DNA reads TGTGCCAGCAGCTTAGGAGGGAGGGCCACAGATACGCAGTATTTT. Translated: CASSLGGRATDTQYF.